One and the same sample provided the 5 T cell receptor beta chains below, sequenced in a study of identifying expanded T cells in peripheral blood. The table came from immunoSEQ multiplex PCR; TCRdb's copy has only in-frame clones and leaves some out. The sample lists under 100,000 clones; about 90% were seen once. The specimen sequenced was blood. Receptor source: a person between 18 and 70 years old in good health.

The V gene is TRBV12-5, the J gene TRBJ2-7, with D perhaps TRBD1 (5 bases). This CDR3 contains 16 residues. V lost 6 bases and J lost 0, with 18 bases in between. CDR1 and CDR2 (germline): LGHNT, FRNRAP. CDR3 protein: CASGQMQGFFSYEQYF. The CDR3 DNA follows: TGTGCTAGTGGACAAATGCAGGGTTTTTTCTCCTACGAGCAGTACTTC.

This rearrangement joins TRBV7-2 to TRBJ2-5; 12 nucleotides match TRBD2. Per germline, CDR1 SGHTA and CDR2 FQGNSA. V shed 2 bases and J 0 bases; nucleotides not matched to a gene: 4. The CDR3 contains 17 residues. CDR3 sequence reads: CASSLLAGGPHQETQYF. CDR3 DNA: TGTGCCAGCAGCTTACTAGCGGGGGGGCCCCACCAAGAGACCCAGTACTTC.

The chain uses TRBV5-1 and TRBJ1-4; 7 bases map to TRBD1. J lost 5 bases, V lost 0 bases, and 4 bases had no gene match. Germline V gene sequence: CDR1 SGHRS, CDR2 YFSETQ. This CDR3 has 15 residues. This CDR3 is CASSLGTGLNEKLFF. Here the CDR3 DNA reads TGCGCCAGCAGCTTGGGGACAGGCCTCAATGAAAAACTGTTTTTT.

V usage is TRBV23-1 and J usage is TRBJ1-5; D ambiguous. TRBV23-1 is an ORF for which the function is uncertain. The CDR3 spans 14 residues. V was shortened by 2 bases and J by 4 bases, with 9 bases between the two germline ends. CDR3 amino acids: CASSQARTNQPQHF. The CDR3 DNA reads TGCGCCAGCAGTCAAGCCAGGACGAATCAGCCCCAGCATTTT.

The chain couples TRBV2 to TRBJ1-1; TRBD1 matches 9 bases. Germline loops: CDR1 SNHLY, CDR2 FYNNEI. The CDR3 totals 18 residues. The V segment lost 2 bases and the J segment 3 bases; nucleotides outside the gene matches: 13. The CDR3 spells CASSEKGTGIGRDTEAFF. The DNA of the CDR3 is TGTGCCAGCAGTGAAAAGGGGACAGGGATAGGCCGGGACACTGAAGCTTTCTTT.